Listed below are T cell receptor beta chains from one sample, sequenced in a study of cytomegalovirus exposure and HLA in healthy donors. The data were produced by immunoSEQ multiplex PCR, yet TCRdb's version contains in-frame clones alone and is incomplete. The data hold over 150,000 clones, with approximately 80% observed a single time. The specimen was PBMCs. These receptors came from a boy between 2 and 10 years old in good health and CMV-seronegative. Both conserved end residues are part of each CDR3. The order of the fields is J gene, V gene, CDR3 protein.

>TRBJ2-2|TRBV4-3
CASSQDSGTSGSKRGELFF
>TRBJ1-2|TRBV5-6
CASSLVFDRDGNYGYTF
>TRBJ2-5|TRBV7-3
CASSPGGGLETQYF
>TRBJ2-3|TRBV4-2
CASSQATTSGPTPDTQYF
>TRBJ1-6|TRBV5-5
CASSPQGFDSPLHF
>TRBJ2-3|TRBV25-1
CASGGLAGGTDTQYF
>TRBJ2-3|TRBV5-1
CASSFLGPSTDTQYF
>TRBJ1-1|TRBV2
CASSEALSTGWTEAFF
>TRBJ1-1|TRBV30
CAGDRVTEAFF
>TRBJ2-7|TRBV7-9
CASSPFQLAFHEQQYF
>TRBJ2-3|TRBV4-2
CASSSPLGVSTDTQYF
>TRBJ2-1|TRBV19
CASSIDRPGNEQFF
>TRBJ1-3|TRBV11-2
CASSHPVGSGNTIYF
>TRBJ2-3|TRBV12-5
CASGGGDTQYF
>TRBJ2-3|TRBV7-9
CASSLGLAEQLGDTQYF
>TRBJ1-1|TRBV11-3
CASSTGQGGTEAFF
>TRBJ1-6|TRBV5-6
CASSSRTQHLRGSPLHF
>TRBJ1-1|TRBV29-1
CSVAGYRTEAFF
>TRBJ1-1|TRBV2
CASRRQTMNTEAFF
>TRBJ2-1|TRBV27
CASSWGLAGNNEQFF
>TRBJ1-3|TRBV12-5
CASGFRLKTESSGNTIYF
>TRBJ1-2|TRBV4-3
CASSRGQGANYGYTF
>TRBJ2-3|TRBV30
CAWSVPRGKAADTQYF
>TRBJ2-3|TRBV9
CASSVVASTDTQYF
>TRBJ2-3|TRBV29-1
CSVEGRNTDTQYF
>TRBJ2-5|TRBV5-6
CASSDQSREETQYF
>TRBJ1-2|TRBV5-1
CASSSGTGDGYTF
>TRBJ1-1|TRBV11-2
CASSSRGAYNTEAFF
>TRBJ2-1|TRBV19
CASSRTETSEQFF
>TRBJ2-3|TRBV4-3
CASSQDEGATDTQYF
>.|TRBV21-1
CASSKKGSLAEPYEQYF
>TRBJ2-1|TRBV28
CASSRTTSSYNEQFF
>TRBJ1-5|TRBV19
CASSELRTDPYSNQPQHF
>TRBJ2-6|TRBV23-1
CASTPGREPLSGANVLTF
>TRBJ1-2|TRBV9
CASSGRQGLTTYGYTF
>TRBJ2-7|TRBV21-1
CASSKTNRMRSYEQYF
>TRBJ2-7|TRBV5-1
CASSHGSYEQYF
>TRBJ1-1|TRBV6-1
CASSVGGRTTEAFF
>TRBJ2-5|TRBV25-1
CASSEYITSGSSAQYF
>TRBJ2-2|TRBV19
CATASDTGELFF
>TRBJ1-1|TRBV18
CASSLRQGQWNTEAFF
>TRBJ2-1|TRBV4-3
CASSQDTGDRGYNEQFF
>TRBJ2-7|TRBV23-1
CAGQGYDTSRHEQYF
>TRBJ1-1|TRBV29-1
CSVVGGIEAFF
>TRBJ2-7|TRBV19
CASSRPDRGNTYEQYF
>TRBJ1-1|TRBV6-6
CASSKTTGADTEAFF
>TRBJ1-4|TRBV27
CASSLYGNRGRREKLFF
>TRBJ2-2|TRBV11-3
CASSSNLRGTGELFF
>TRBJ2-7|TRBV10-3
CAISGISGGEQYF
>TRBJ2-5|TRBV27
CASSVRDRGQETQYF